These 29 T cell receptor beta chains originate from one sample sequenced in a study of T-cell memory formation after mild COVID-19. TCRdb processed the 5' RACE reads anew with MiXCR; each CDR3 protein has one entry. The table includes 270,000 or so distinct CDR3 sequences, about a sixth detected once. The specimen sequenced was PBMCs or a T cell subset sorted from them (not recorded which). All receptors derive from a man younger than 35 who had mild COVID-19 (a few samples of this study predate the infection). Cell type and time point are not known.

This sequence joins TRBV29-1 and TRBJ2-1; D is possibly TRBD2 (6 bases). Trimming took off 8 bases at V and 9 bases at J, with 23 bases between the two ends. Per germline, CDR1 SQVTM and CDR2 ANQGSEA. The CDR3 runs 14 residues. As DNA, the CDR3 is TGCAGCCCGGACTGCGGGGCAATTAGTGCTGAGCAGTTCTTC. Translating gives CSPDCGAISAEQFF.

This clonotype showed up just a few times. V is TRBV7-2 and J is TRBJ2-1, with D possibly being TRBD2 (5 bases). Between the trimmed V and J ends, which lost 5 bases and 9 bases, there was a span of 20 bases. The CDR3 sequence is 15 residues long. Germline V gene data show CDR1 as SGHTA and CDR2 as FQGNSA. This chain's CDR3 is CASSPPGSPAGEQFF. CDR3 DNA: TGTGCCAGCAGCCCCCCCGGGTCCCCTGCGGGTGAGCAGTTCTTC.

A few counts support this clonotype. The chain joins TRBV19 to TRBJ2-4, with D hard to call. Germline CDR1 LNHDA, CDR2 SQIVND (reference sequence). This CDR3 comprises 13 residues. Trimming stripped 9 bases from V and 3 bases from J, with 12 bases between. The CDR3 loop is CASRTEDKNIQYF. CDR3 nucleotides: TGTGCCAGCCGAACCGAGGACAAAAACATTCAGTACTTC.

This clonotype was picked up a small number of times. The CDR3 DNA reads TGTGCCACCAGCAGAGATCACTGGGGTCAAGAGACCCAGTACTTC. Its translation: CATSRDHWGQETQYF. The chain carries TRBV15 and TRBJ2-5; D gene unclear. The germline CDR1 and CDR2 sequences are LNHNV and YYDKDF (reference sequence). V gave up 0 bases and J gave up 2 bases, with 10 bases separating them. This CDR3 has 15 amino acids.

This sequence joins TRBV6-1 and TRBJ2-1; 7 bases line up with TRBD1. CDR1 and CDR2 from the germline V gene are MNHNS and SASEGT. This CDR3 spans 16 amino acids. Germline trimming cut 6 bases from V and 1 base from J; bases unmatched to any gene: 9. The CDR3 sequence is CASRASGTESYNEQFF. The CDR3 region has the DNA TGTGCCAGCAGGGCCTCCGGGACAGAATCCTACAATGAGCAGTTCTTC.

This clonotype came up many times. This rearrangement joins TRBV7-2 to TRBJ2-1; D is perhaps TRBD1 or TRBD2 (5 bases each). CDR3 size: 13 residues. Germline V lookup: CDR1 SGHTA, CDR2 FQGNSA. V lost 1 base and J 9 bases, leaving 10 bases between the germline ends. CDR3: CASSLGRGSEQFF. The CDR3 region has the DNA TGTGCCAGCAGCTTAGGACGGGGCAGTGAGCAGTTCTTC. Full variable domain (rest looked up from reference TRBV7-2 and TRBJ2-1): GAGVSQSPSNKVTEKGKDVELRCDPISGHTALYWYRQSLGQGLEFLIYFQGNSAPDKSGLPSDRFSAERTGGSVSTLTIQRTQQEDSAVYLCASSLGRGSEQFFGPGTRLTVL.

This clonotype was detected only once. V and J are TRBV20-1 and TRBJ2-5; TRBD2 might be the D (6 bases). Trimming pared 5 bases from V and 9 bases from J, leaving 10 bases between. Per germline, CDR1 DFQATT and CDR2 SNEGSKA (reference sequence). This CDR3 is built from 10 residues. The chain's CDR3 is CSAAGDSQYF. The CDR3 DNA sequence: TGCAGTGCTGCCGGGGACTCCCAGTACTTC.

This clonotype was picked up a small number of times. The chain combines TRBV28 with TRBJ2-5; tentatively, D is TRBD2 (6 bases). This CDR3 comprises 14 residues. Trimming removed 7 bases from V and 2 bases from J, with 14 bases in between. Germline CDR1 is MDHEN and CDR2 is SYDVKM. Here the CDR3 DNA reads TGTGCCAGCACTCGGGGCGGGAATCAAGAGACCCAGTACTTC. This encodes CASTRGGNQETQYF.

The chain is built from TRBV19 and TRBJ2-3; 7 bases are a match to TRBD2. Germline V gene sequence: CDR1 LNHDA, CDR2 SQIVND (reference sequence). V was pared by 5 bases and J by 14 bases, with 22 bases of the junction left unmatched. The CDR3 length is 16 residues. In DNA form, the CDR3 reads TGTGCCAGTAGTCAGGCTAGCGGCCTAACCACCGGGCCGCCGTATTTT. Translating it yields CASSQASGLTTGPPYF.

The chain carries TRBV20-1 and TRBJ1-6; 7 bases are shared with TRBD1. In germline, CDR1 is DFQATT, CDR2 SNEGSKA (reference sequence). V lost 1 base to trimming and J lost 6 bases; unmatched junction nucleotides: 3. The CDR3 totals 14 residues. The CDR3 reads CSARVGDSNSPLHF. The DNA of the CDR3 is TGCAGTGCTAGAGTGGGGGACAGTAATTCACCCCTCCACTTT.

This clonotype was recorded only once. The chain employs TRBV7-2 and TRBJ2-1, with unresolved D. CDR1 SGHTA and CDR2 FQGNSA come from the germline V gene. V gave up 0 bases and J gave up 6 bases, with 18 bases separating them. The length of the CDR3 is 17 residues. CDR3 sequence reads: CASSLASGGTTSNEQFF. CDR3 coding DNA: TGTGCCAGCAGCTTAGCGTCAGGCGGAACCACATCCAATGAGCAGTTCTTC.

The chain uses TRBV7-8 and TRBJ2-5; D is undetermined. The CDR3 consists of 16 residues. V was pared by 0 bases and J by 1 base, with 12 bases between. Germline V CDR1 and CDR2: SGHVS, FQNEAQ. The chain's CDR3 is CASSLALVEAQETQYF. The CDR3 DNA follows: TGTGCCAGCAGCTTAGCCTTAGTAGAGGCCCAAGAGACCCAGTACTTC.

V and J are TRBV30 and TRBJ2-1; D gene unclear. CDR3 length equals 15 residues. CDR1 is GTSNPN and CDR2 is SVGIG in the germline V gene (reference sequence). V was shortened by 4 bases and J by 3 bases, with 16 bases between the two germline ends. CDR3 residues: CAWTLDTIDYNEQFF. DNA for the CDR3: TGTGCCTGGACTTTAGACACGATCGACTACAATGAGCAGTTCTTC.

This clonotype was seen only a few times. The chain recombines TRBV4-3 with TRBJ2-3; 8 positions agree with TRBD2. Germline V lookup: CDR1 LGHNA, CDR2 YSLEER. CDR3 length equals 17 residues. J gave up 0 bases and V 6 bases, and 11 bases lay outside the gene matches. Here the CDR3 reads CASSWREASGSTDTQYF. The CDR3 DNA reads TGCGCCAGCAGTTGGAGGGAAGCTAGCGGGAGCACAGATACGCAGTATTTT.

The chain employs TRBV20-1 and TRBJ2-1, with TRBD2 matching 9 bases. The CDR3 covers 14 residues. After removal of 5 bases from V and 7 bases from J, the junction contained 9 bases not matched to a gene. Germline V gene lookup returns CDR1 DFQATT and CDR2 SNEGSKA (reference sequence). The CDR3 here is CSAGWSSGDNEQFF. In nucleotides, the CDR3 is TGCAGTGCTGGGTGGTCTAGCGGGGATAATGAGCAGTTCTTC.

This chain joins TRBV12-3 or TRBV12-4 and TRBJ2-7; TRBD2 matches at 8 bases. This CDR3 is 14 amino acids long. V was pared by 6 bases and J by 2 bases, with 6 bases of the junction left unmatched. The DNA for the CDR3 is TGTGCCAGCAGGCCGGGGGGGCAAGCCTACGAGCAGTACTTC. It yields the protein CASRPGGQAYEQYF.

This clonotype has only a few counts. The chain's CDR3 is CASSLARRYNEQFF. In DNA, the CDR3 is TGTGCCAGCAGCTTAGCTCGCAGGTACAATGAGCAGTTCTTC. The chain uses TRBV7-2 and TRBJ2-1; D is uncertain. Trimming pared 0 bases from V and 4 bases from J, leaving 7 bases between. CDR3 length: 14 residues. CDR1 is SGHTA, CDR2 FQGNSA, per germline.

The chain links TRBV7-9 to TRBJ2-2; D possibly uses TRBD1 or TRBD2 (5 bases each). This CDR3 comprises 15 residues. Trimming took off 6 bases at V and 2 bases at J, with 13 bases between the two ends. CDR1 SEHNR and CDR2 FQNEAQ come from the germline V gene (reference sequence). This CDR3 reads CASRGGDLNTGELFF. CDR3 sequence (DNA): TGTGCCAGCAGGGGTGGGGACCTAAACACCGGGGAGCTGTTTTTT.

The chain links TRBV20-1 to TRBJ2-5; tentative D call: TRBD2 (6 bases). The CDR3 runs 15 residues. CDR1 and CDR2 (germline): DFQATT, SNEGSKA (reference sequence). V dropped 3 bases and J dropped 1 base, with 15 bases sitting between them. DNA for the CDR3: TGCAGTGCTAGTCCGGGGGTGGGAGGCCAAGAGACCCAGTACTTC. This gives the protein CSASPGVGGQETQYF.

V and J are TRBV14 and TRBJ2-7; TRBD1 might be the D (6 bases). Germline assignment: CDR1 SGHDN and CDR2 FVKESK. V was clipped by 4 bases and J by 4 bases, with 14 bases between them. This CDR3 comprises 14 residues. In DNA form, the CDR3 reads TGTGCCAGCAGCCGCCGGACAGATCCATACGAGCAGTACTTC. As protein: CASSRRTDPYEQYF.

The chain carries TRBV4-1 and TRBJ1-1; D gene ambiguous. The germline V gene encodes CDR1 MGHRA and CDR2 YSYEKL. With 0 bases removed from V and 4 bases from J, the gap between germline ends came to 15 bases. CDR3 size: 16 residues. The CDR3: CASSQDPRSSPTEAFF. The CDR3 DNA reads TGCGCCAGCAGCCAAGATCCCCGATCATCCCCCACTGAAGCTTTCTTT.

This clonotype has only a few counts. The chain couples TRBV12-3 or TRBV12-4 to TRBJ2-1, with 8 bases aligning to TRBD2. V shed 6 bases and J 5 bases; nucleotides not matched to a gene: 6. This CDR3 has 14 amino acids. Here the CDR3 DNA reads TGTGCCAGCAGCAAGAGCGGGGGTCACAATGAGCAGTTCTTC. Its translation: CASSKSGGHNEQFF.

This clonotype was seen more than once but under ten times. This chain's CDR3 is CASSQGETWDETQYF. CDR3 nucleotides: TGTGCCAGCAGCCAAGGGGAGACGTGGGACGAGACCCAGTACTTC. V is TRBV4-2 and J is TRBJ2-5, with D perhaps matching TRBD1 or TRBD2 (5 bases each). Germline V gene data show CDR1 as LGHNA and CDR2 as YNFKEQ. The CDR3 runs 15 residues. The ends were cut back, 1 base at V and 5 bases at J, with 14 bases in the middle.

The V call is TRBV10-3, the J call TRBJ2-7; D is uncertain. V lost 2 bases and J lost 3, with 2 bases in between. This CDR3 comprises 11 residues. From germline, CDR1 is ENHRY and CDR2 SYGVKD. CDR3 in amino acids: CAISEHYEQYF. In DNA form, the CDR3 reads TGTGCCATCAGTGAGCACTACGAGCAGTACTTC.

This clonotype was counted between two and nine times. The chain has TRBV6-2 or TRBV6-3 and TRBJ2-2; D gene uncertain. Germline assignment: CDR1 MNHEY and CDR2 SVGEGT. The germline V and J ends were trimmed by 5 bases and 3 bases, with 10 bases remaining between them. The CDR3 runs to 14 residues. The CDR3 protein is CASSPAAYTGELFF. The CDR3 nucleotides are TGTGCCAGCAGTCCAGCCGCGTACACCGGGGAGCTGTTTTTT.

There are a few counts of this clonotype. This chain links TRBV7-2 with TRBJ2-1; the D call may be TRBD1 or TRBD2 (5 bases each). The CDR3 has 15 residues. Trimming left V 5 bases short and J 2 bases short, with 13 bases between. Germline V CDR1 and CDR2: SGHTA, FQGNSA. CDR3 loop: CASSHDRGPYNEQFF. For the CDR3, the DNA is TGTGCCAGCAGCCACGACCGGGGACCCTACAATGAGCAGTTCTTC.

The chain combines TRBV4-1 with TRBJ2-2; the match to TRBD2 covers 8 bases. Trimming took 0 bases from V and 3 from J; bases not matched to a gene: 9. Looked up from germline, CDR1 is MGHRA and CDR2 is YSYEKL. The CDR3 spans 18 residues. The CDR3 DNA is TGCGCCAGCAGCCAAGATTTTCCGGGGGGGCCCTACACCGGGGAGCTGTTTTTT. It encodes CASSQDFPGGPYTGELFF.

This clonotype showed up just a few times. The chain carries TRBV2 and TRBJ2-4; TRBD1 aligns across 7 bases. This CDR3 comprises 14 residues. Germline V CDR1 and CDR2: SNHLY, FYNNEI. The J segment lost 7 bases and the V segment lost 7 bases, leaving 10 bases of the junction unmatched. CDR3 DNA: TGTGCCAGCACCGAGGGGGCCCTCCGCAACATTCAGTACTTC. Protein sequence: CASTEGALRNIQYF.

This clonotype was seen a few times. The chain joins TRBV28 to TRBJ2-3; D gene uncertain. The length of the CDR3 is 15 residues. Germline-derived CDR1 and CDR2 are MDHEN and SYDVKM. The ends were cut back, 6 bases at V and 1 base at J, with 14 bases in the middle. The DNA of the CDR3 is TGTGCCAGCAGATACGGCAGCTACCGCACAGATACGCAGTATTTT. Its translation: CASRYGSYRTDTQYF.